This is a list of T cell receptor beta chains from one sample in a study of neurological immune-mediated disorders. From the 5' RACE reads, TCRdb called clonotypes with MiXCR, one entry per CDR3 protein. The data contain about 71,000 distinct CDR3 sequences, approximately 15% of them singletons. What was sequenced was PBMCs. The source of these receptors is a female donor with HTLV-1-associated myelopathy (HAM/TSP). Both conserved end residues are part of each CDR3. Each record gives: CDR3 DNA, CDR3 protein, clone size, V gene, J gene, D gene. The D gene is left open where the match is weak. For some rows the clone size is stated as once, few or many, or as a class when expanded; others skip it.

TGCGCCAGCAGCTTGGGTACCTATTTGATGAATGAGCAGTTCTTC	CASSLGTYLMNEQFF	many	TRBV5-1	TRBJ2-1	NA
TGCAGTGCTAGAGACACTGGGCTGCTCAACACCGGGGAGCTGTTTTTT	CSARDTGLLNTGELFF	many	TRBV20-1	TRBJ2-2	NA
TGTGCCAGCAGCGGCTGGACAGGCTCGAACACTGAAGCTTTCTTT	CASSGWTGSNTEAFF	many	TRBV9	TRBJ1-1	TRBD1
TGTGCCACCAGTGACCAAAGTGGGGGTTACGAGCAGTACTTC	CATSDQSGGYEQYF	many	TRBV24-1	TRBJ2-7	NA
TGTGCCAGCAGTAGGGACAGGATAGGAAATCAGCCCCAGCATTTT	CASSRDRIGNQPQHF	few	TRBV6-1	TRBJ1-5	TRBD1
TGTGCCAGCAGTGATAACAGCAATCAGCCCCAGCATTTT	CASSDNSNQPQHF	many	TRBV6-1	TRBJ1-5	NA
TGTGCCAGCAGTGTCATGGGGAACACCGGGGAGCTGTTTTTT	CASSVMGNTGELFF	NA	TRBV28	TRBJ2-2	NA
TGTGCCAGCAGCCCTGAGGGGACTGGGCCTTACGAGCAGTACTTC	CASSPEGTGPYEQYF	NA	TRBV4-2	TRBJ2-7	NA
TGTGCCACCAGTGACGTCCATAGTGGAGGGGTCGATGAGCAGTTCTTC	CATSDVHSGGVDEQFF	many	TRBV24-1	TRBJ2-1	NA
TGTGCCAGCAGTGGACAGGGCCTTATAACTGAAGCTTTCTTT	CASSGQGLITEAFF	few	TRBV12-3/TRBV12-4	TRBJ1-1	TRBD1
TGTGCCAGCAGTACGAGCGGGGACACCGGGGAGCTGTTTTTT	CASSTSGDTGELFF	NA	TRBV28	TRBJ2-2	TRBD2
TGTGCCAGCAGTGTGGGCAATGAGCAGTTCTTC	CASSVGNEQFF	many	TRBV2	TRBJ2-1	NA
TGTGCCAGCAGCTCTACAGGTTCCTATAATTCACCCCTCCACTTT	CASSSTGSYNSPLHF	many	TRBV7-3	TRBJ1-6	NA
TGCAGCGTTGAGATCGGGAGCGCAGATACGCAGTATTTT	CSVEIGSADTQYF	many	TRBV29-1	TRBJ2-3	NA
TGTGCCAGCAGTTCTAAAGGGGGCCGAGATACGCAGTATTTT	CASSSKGGRDTQYF	few	TRBV27	TRBJ2-3	TRBD1
TGTGCCAGCAGCCATCGCCCCAACCGGGACCCCAGGGGGGAGACCCAGTACTTC	CASSHRPNRDPRGETQYF	many	TRBV4-2	TRBJ2-5	TRBD1
TGTGCCAGCAGCTTTGGTGGGAGGACCTACGAGCAGTACTTC	CASSFGGRTYEQYF	many	TRBV5-4	TRBJ2-7	NA
TGTGCCAGCAGTTCAGGGGGACCGATTGGGGCCAACGTCCTGACTTTC	CASSSGGPIGANVLTF	many	TRBV28	TRBJ2-6	TRBD1
TGTGCCAGCAGCCGCCTCACAGGGGGCGCCTTCCCTCTCTCCTACGAGCAGTACTTC	CASSRLTGGAFPLSYEQYF	NA	TRBV11-2	TRBJ2-7	TRBD1
TGTGCCAGCAGCCAACGCCCCGGGGGGGCAATGGATACGCAGTATTTT	CASSQRPGGAMDTQYF	many	TRBV4-2	TRBJ2-3	TRBD2
TGTGCCAGCAGCACAAACACGCCGGGACAGTATGGCTACACCTTC	CASSTNTPGQYGYTF	NA	TRBV21-1	TRBJ1-2	NA
TGCGCCAGCAGCTTGGGTGGGGAAATCAGGTTGAATGAGCAGTTCTTC	CASSLGGEIRLNEQFF	many	TRBV5-1	TRBJ2-1	NA
TGCGCCAGCAGTCAGAGCAGACGGGGTAAAGAGACCCAGTACTTC	CASSQSRRGKETQYF	medium-sized	TRBV5-1	TRBJ2-5	NA
TGCGCCAGCAGCCCGGGGGCAGGGGAGGCTTTCTTT	CASSPGAGEAFF	many	TRBV5-1	TRBJ1-1	NA
TGTGCCAGCTCCGGGACTTATGGCTACACCTTC	CASSGTYGYTF	many	TRBV18	TRBJ1-2	NA
TGCAGCGTTGTAGGGCAGGAGAAGACCGGGGAGCTGTTTTTT	CSVVGQEKTGELFF	NA	TRBV29-1	TRBJ2-2	NA
TGCGCCAGCTGCATTGGGACAGAGAACACTGAAGCTTTCTTT	CASCIGTENTEAFF	many	TRBV5-1	TRBJ1-1	TRBD1
TGCGCCAGCAGCTTAAGAGGAGGGGGCGTTGACGGGGAGCTGTTTTTT	CASSLRGGGVDGELFF	many	TRBV5-1	TRBJ2-2	NA
TGCGCCAGCAGCTTAGGAGGCTCTTTGGAGACCCAGTACTTC	CASSLGGSLETQYF	many	TRBV5-1	TRBJ2-5	NA
TGCGCCAGCAGCTCAGGGATCACAGATACGCAGTATTTT	CASSSGITDTQYF	many	TRBV5-1	TRBJ2-3	NA
TGCAGTGCTAGAGCGTCCCAGAGCTCCTACAATGAGCAGTTCTTC	CSARASQSSYNEQFF	many	TRBV20-1	TRBJ2-1	NA
TGCGCCTGCAGTGTAGAGCCAACGGAAAAACTGTTTTTT	CACSVEPTEKLFF	NA	TRBV10-2	TRBJ1-4	NA
TGTGCCAGCAGTAGGACAGGGACGGACACTGAAGCTTTCTTT	CASSRTGTDTEAFF	NA	TRBV12-3/TRBV12-4	TRBJ1-1	TRBD1
TGCAGCGCCGACAGTTACTATGGCTACACCTTC	CSADSYYGYTF	many	TRBV29-1	TRBJ1-2	NA
TGCGCCAGCAGCTTGGGTAGTCTCCTGACAGATACGCAGTATTTT	CASSLGSLLTDTQYF	medium-sized	TRBV5-1	TRBJ2-3	NA
TGTGCTAGTGGTTTGCTTGATACGCAGTATTTT	CASGLLDTQYF	many	TRBV12-5	TRBJ2-3	NA
TGTGCCAGCAGCCTTTTCACAGGGAACCAAGAGACCCAGTACTTC	CASSLFTGNQETQYF	medium-sized	TRBV5-5	TRBJ2-5	NA
TGTGCCAGCAGAGGGACAGGGGGCGGTTGGACTGAAGCTTTCTTT	CASRGTGGGWTEAFF	NA	TRBV12-3/TRBV12-4	TRBJ1-1	TRBD1
TGCAGTGCCACGGACAGGGGATTTGGCTACACCTTC	CSATDRGFGYTF	many	TRBV20-1	TRBJ1-2	TRBD1
TGTGCCAGCAGCAAAGACACAGGCTCCTACGAGCAGTACTTC	CASSKDTGSYEQYF	many	TRBV21-1	TRBJ2-7	NA
TGTGCCAGCAGCTCGACTGGGGGACAGGCAGCGCGTGGCTACACCTTC	CASSSTGGQAARGYTF	many	TRBV5-6	TRBJ1-2	TRBD1
TGCGCCAGCAGCTTGGAGCCGACAGGGGTCCAAAATCAGCCCCAGCATTTT	CASSLEPTGVQNQPQHF	many	TRBV5-1	TRBJ1-5	TRBD1
TGTGCCAGCAGCCCCCAATCGACGGGGCCCGGGGAGCTGTTTTTT	CASSPQSTGPGELFF	many	TRBV7-2	TRBJ2-2	NA
TGTGCCAGCAGTTACGGGGGGGCGCAAATGGCCTATGGCTACACCTTC	CASSYGGAQMAYGYTF	few	TRBV6-2/TRBV6-3	TRBJ1-2	NA
TGCAGTGCTAGAGATTACCAGGCTGGGGCCAACGTCCTGACTTTC	CSARDYQAGANVLTF	many	TRBV20-1	TRBJ2-6	NA
TGTGCCAGCAGGCCTTCCGGACAGGATAACACCGGGGAGCTGTTTTTT	CASRPSGQDNTGELFF	many	TRBV12-3/TRBV12-4	TRBJ2-2	TRBD1
TGTGCTAGTGGTCCGGGACTGGCACAAGATACGCAGTATTTT	CASGPGLAQDTQYF	many	TRBV12-5	TRBJ2-3	NA
TGTGCCAGCAGCCAAAACCTAGCGGGAGATCAAGAGACCCAGTACTTC	CASSQNLAGDQETQYF	many	TRBV3-1	TRBJ2-5	TRBD2
TGTGCCAGCAGCCACCACCCCGGGACTAGCGGATACAATGAGCAGTTCTTC	CASSHHPGTSGYNEQFF	many	TRBV6-5	TRBJ2-1	TRBD2
TGTGCCAGCGTCCGGGACAGGGGGTCCGAGCAGTACTTC	CASVRDRGSEQYF	medium-sized	TRBV7-9	TRBJ2-7	TRBD1
TGCGCCAGCAGCCAAGCGGCGTCCCGGGGGGGAAGGTACGAGCAGTACTTC	CASSQAASRGGRYEQYF	NA	TRBV4-1	TRBJ2-7	TRBD2
TGCGCCAGCAGCCCCGGGGATACTAGCACAGATACGCAGTATTTT	CASSPGDTSTDTQYF	many	TRBV5-1	TRBJ2-3	NA
TGTGCCATCAGTGGGACACCGAACCGCGACCTTAACTATGGCTACACCTTC	CAISGTPNRDLNYGYTF	many	TRBV10-3	TRBJ1-2	NA
TGTGCCAGCAGCTACGACGCATACAATGAGCAGTTCTTC	CASSYDAYNEQFF	few	TRBV7-3	TRBJ2-1	NA
TGCGCCAGCAGACGTGACGGGGGGGCAACTAATGAAAAACTGTTTTTT	CASRRDGGATNEKLFF	many	TRBV5-1	TRBJ1-4	NA
TGTGCCAGCAGTTCCGTTGGAGCGGTGGGAGAGACCCAGTACTTC	CASSSVGAVGETQYF	few	TRBV12-3/TRBV12-4	TRBJ2-5	NA
TGCGCCAGCAGCTTTAGAAGGGGGGATGAGCAGTTCTTC	CASSFRRGDEQFF	many	TRBV5-1	TRBJ2-1	NA
TGTGCCAGCTCACCTGTCATGGCTGGGGCCAACGTCCTGACTTTC	CASSPVMAGANVLTF	many	TRBV18	TRBJ2-6	NA
TGCGCCAGCAGCTTGTCGTCTAGCGGGTACGAGCAGTACTTC	CASSLSSSGYEQYF	many	TRBV5-1	TRBJ2-7	TRBD2